These T cell receptor beta chains were read from a single sample in a study of T cell responses to AZD1222 COVID-19 vaccine. Generated by immunoSEQ multiplex PCR, the TCRdb table keeps only in-frame clones and is missing some. The sample consists of roughly 100,000 clones, 88% of them appearing once. The sequences come from peripheral blood, collected on day 0 of AZD1222 vaccination. The receptors were gathered from an adult in good health. CDR3s include the opening cysteine and the closing phenylalanine or tryptophan. A D gene is named only where the DNA matches it firmly. Clone sizes are given selectively: once, few, many, or a class where the clone is expanded.

v_gene,d_gene,abundance,j_gene,CDR3nt,CDR3aa
TRBV28,TRBD1,once,TRBJ1-1,TGTGCCAGCAGCCCCTACAGGGGGCGCGCTTTCTTT,CASSPYRGRAFF
TRBV6-1,-,-,TRBJ2-2,TGTGCCAGCAGTGACACCAGGGAGAACACCGGGGAGCTGTTTTTT,CASSDTRENTGELFF
TRBV7-9,-,-,TRBJ2-7,TGTGCCAGCAGCTTAGGCCCCAGCTACGAGCAGTACTTC,CASSLGPSYEQYF
TRBV28,TRBD1,-,TRBJ1-2,TGTGCCAGCACCGATTACAGGGGGCTGGGGTATGGCTACACCTTC,CASTDYRGLGYGYTF
TRBV5-6,-,-,TRBJ1-6,TGTGCCAGCAGCTTCGGGGGTTCACCCCTCCACTTT,CASSFGGSPLHF
TRBV4-2,-,-,TRBJ2-1,TGTGCCAGCAGCCCCGGGGTTAGCGGCAATGAGCAGTTCTTC,CASSPGVSGNEQFF
TRBV4-2,TRBD1,-,TRBJ2-7,TGTGCCAGCAGCCAAGATCCGGTGTTGGGACAGATTCCGACATCCTACGAGCAGTACTTC,CASSQDPVLGQIPTSYEQYF
TRBV11-2,TRBD2,once,TRBJ2-1,TGTGCCAGCAGGGGACTAGCCAATGAGCAGTTCTTC,CASRGLANEQFF
TRBV2,-,-,TRBJ1-2,TGTGCCAGCAGTACTCGCTATGGCTACACCTTC,CASSTRYGYTF
TRBV4-3,-,-,TRBJ1-1,TGCGCCAGCAGCCAATCCGGGGGCGTCACTGAAGCTTTCTTT,CASSQSGGVTEAFF
TRBV28,-,-,TRBJ2-1,TGTGCCAGCAGTTTTATTGGTGGCTCCTACAATGAGCAGTTCTTC,CASSFIGGSYNEQFF
TRBV5-4,-,-,TRBJ1-1,TGTGCCAGCAGCCTCGGGACAAAGAACACTGAAGCTTTCTTT,CASSLGTKNTEAFF